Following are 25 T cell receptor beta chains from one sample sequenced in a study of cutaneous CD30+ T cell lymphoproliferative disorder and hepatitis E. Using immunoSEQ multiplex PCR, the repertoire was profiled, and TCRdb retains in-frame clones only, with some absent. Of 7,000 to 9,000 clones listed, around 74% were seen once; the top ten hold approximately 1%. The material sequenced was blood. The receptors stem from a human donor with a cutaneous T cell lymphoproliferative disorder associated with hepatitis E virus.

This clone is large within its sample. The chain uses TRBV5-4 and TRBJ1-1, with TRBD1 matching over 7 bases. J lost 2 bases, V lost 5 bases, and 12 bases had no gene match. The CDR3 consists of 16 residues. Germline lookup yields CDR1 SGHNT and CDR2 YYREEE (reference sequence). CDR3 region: CASREGGGSDNTEAFF. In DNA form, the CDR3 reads TGTGCCAGCAGGGAGGGAGGGGGCTCGGATAACACTGAAGCTTTCTTT. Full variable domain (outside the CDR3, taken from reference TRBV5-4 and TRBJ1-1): ETGVTQSPTHLIKTRGQQVTLRCSSQSGHNTVSWYQQALGQGPQFIFQYYREEENGRGNFPPRFSGLQFPNYSSELNVNALELDDSALYLCASREGGGSDNTEAFFGQGTRLTVV.

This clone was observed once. In DNA, the CDR3 is TGTGCCAGTAGACCCTCAGGGGGCCCGAATGAGCAGTTCTTC. It translates to CASRPSGGPNEQFF. This rearrangement joins TRBV19 to TRBJ2-1; 8 bases match TRBD1. CDR3 length: 14 amino acids. Looked up from germline, CDR1 is LNHDA and CDR2 is SQIVND (reference sequence). V was clipped by 6 bases and J by 7 bases; unmatched bases: 8.

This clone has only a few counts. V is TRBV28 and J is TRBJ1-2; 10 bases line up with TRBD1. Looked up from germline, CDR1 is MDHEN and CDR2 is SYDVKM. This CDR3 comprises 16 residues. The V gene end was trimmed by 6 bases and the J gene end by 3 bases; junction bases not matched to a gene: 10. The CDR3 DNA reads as TGTGCCAGCAGACCTAACCGGGACAGGGGTTACTATGGCTACACCTTC. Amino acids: CASRPNRDRGYYGYTF.

The DNA of the CDR3 is TGTGCCAGCAGCCTCGGAGGCAGTTTATACGAGCAGTACTTC. Its protein is CASSLGGSLYEQYF. The V call is TRBV7-2, the J call TRBJ2-7; weak D call: TRBD2 (5 bases). The germline CDR1 and CDR2 sequences are SGHTA and FQGNSA. The CDR3 has 14 amino acids. V was shortened by 5 bases and J by 4 bases, with 15 bases between the two germline ends.

The CDR3 nucleotides read TGCGCCAGCAGCCAAGGGGTTGGGAACTACGAGCAGTACTTC. Protein: CASSQGVGNYEQYF. The chain has TRBV4-3 and TRBJ2-7; no clear D. V was pared by 1 base and J by 3 bases, with 10 bases between. The length of the CDR3 is 14 residues. Germline CDR1 LGHNA, CDR2 YSLEER.

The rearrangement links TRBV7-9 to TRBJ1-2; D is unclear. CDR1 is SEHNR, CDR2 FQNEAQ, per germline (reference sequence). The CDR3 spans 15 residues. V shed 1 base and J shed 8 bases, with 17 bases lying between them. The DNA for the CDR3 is TGTGCCAGCAGCTTAGACGGGCTTGGTTCCTCAGGCTACACCTTC. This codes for CASSLDGLGSSGYTF.

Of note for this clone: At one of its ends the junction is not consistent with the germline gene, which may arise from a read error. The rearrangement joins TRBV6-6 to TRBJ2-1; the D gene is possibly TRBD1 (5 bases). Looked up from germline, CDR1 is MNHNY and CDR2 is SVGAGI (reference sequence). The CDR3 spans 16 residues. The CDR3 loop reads CASTYEQVYQNNEQFF. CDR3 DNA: TGTGCCAGCACTTACGAACAGGTTTACCAGAACAATGAGCAGTTCTTC.

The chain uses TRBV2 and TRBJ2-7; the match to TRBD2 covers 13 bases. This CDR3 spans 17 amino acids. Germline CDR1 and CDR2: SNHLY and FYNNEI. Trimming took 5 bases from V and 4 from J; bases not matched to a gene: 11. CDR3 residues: CASSLLAGGISIYEQYF. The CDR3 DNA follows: TGTGCCAGCAGTTTACTAGCGGGAGGGATTTCGATTTACGAGCAGTACTTC.

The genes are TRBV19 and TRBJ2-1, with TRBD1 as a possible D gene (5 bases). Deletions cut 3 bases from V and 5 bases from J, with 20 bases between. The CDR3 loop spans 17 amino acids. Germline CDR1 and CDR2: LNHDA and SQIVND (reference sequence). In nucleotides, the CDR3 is TGTGCCAGTAGTATTTTCCTAGGCCAGGGTGTCCACAATGAGCAGTTCTTC. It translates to CASSIFLGQGVHNEQFF. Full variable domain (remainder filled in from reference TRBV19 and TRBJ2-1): DGGITQSPKYLFRKEGQNVTLSCEQNLNHDAMYWYRQDPGQGLRLIYYSQIVNDFQKGDIAEGYSVSREKKESFPLTVTSAQKNPTAFYLCASSIFLGQGVHNEQFFGPGTRLTVL.

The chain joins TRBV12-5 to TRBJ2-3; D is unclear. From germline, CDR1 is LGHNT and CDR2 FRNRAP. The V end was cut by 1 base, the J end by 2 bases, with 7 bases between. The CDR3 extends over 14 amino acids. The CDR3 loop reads CASGLAGPTDTQYF. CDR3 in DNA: TGTGCTAGTGGTTTGGCCGGCCCCACAGATACGCAGTATTTT.

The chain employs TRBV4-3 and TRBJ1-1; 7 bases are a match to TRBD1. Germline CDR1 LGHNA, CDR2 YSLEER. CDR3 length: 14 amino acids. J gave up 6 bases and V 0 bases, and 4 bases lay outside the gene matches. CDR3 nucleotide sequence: TGCGCCAGCAGCCAAGATAGGGGGCTCCCTGAAGCTTTCTTT. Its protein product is CASSQDRGLPEAFF.

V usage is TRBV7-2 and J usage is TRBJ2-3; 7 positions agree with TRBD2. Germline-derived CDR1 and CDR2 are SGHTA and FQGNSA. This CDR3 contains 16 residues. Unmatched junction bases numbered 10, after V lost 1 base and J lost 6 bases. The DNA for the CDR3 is TGTGCCAGCAGCTTAGGGTGGGCGGGAGTTTTGGATACGCAGTATTTT. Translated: CASSLGWAGVLDTQYF.

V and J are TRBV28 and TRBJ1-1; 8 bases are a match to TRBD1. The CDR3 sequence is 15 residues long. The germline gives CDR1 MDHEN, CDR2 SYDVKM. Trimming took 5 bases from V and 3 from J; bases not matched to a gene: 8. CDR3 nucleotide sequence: TGTGCCAGCAGTCAGGACAGGGAATACGACACTGAAGCTTTCTTT. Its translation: CASSQDREYDTEAFF.

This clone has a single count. The CDR3 nucleotides are TGTGCCAGCAGTTTACCACTTGGGCCCGGAGCTAGCCGGCGGGTGGAGCAGTACTTC. Residues: CASSLPLGPGASRRVEQYF. This chain joins TRBV28 and TRBJ2-7; D is perhaps TRBD2 (5 bases). The CDR3 extends over 19 amino acids. Trimming stripped 2 bases from V and 7 bases from J, with 30 bases between. The germline V gene has CDR1 MDHEN and CDR2 SYDVKM.

In nucleotides, the CDR3 is TGCAGCGTTTACGGGACCATAGGCGGTGAGCAGTTCTTC. It is translated as CSVYGTIGGEQFF. The V call is TRBV29-1, the J call TRBJ2-1, with D possibly being TRBD1 or TRBD2 (5 bases each). V was shortened by 5 bases and J by 9 bases, with 17 bases between the two germline ends. CDR3 length: 13 residues. Germline V gene data show CDR1 as SQVTM and CDR2 as ANQGSEA.

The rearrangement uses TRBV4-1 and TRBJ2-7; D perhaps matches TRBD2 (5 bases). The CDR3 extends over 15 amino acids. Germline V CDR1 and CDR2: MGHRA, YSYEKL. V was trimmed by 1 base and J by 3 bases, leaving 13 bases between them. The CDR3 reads CASSQAGLQDYEQYF. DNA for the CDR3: TGCGCCAGCAGCCAAGCTGGACTTCAAGACTACGAGCAGTACTTC.

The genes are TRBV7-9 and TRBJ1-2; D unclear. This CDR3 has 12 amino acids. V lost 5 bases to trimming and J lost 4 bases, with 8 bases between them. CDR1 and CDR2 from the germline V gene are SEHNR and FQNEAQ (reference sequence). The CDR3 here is CASSIDPYGYTF. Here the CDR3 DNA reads TGTGCCAGCAGCATAGACCCCTATGGCTACACCTTC.

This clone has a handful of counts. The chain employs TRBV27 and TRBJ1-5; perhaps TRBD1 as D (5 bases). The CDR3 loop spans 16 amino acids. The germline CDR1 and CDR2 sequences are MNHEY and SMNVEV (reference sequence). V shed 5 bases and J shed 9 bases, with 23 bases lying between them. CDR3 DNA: TGTGCCAGCAGTAAAGGGACGGGGATAGATATCAGGCCCCAGCATTTT. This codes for CASSKGTGIDIRPQHF.

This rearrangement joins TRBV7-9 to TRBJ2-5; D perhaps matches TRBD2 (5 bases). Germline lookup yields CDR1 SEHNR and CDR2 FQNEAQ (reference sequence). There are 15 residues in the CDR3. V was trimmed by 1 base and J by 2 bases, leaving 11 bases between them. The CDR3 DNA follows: TGTGCCAGCAGCTTAGTGGAGAGGAGGCAAGAGACCCAGTACTTC. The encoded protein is CASSLVERRQETQYF. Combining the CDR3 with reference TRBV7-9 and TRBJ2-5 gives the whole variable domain DTGVSQNPRHKITKRGQNVTFRCDPISEHNRLYWYRQTLGQGPEFLTYFQNEAQLEKSRLLSDRFSAERPKGSFSTLEIQRTEQGDSAMYLCASSLVERRQETQYFGPGTRLLVL.

CDR3: CASSSGQGASSYEQYF. The CDR3 DNA reads as TGCGCCAGCAGCTCCGGACAGGGGGCAAGTTCCTACGAGCAGTACTTC. V is TRBV5-1 and J is TRBJ2-7; 11 nucleotides align to TRBD1. This CDR3 is built from 16 residues. Per germline, CDR1 SGHRS and CDR2 YFSETQ. Germline trimming cut 3 bases from V and 1 base from J; bases unmatched to any gene: 6. Variable domain in full (rest from reference TRBV5-1 and TRBJ2-7): KAGVTQTPRYLIKTRGQQVTLSCSPISGHRSVSWYQQTPGQGLQFLFEYFSETQRNKGNFPGRFSGRQFSNSRSEMNVSTLELGDSALYLCASSSGQGASSYEQYFGPGTRLTVT.

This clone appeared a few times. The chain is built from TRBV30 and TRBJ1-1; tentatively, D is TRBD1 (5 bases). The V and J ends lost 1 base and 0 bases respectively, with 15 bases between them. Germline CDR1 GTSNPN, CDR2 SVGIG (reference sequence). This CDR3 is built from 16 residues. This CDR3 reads CAWSALPQVLNTEAFF. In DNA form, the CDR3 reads TGTGCCTGGAGTGCATTACCACAGGTTCTGAACACTGAAGCTTTCTTT.

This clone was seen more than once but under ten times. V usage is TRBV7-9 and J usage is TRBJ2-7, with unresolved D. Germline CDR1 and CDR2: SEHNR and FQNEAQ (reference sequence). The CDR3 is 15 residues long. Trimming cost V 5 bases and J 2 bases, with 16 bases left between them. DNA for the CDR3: TGTGCCAGCAGCCCTGGACCCAGCTACCCCTACGAGCAGTACTTC. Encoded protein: CASSPGPSYPYEQYF.

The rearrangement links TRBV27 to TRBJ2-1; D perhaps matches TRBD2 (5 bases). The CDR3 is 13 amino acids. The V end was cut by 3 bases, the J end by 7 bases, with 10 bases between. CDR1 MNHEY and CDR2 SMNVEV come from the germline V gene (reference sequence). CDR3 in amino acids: CASSFRGSNEQFF. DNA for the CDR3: TGTGCCAGCAGTTTTCGAGGGAGTAATGAGCAGTTCTTC.

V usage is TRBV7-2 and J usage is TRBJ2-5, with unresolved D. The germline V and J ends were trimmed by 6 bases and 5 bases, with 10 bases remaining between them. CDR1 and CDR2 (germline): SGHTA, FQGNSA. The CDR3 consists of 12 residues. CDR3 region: CASSLSWETQYF. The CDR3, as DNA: TGTGCCAGCAGTCTCTCCTGGGAGACCCAGTACTTC.

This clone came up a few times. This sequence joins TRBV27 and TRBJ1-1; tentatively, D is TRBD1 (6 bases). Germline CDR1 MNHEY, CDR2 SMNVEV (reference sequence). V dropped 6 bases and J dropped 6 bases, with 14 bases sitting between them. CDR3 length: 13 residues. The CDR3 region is CASSLQGRAEAFF. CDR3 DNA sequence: TGTGCCAGCAGCTTGCAGGGGAGGGCTGAAGCTTTCTTT.